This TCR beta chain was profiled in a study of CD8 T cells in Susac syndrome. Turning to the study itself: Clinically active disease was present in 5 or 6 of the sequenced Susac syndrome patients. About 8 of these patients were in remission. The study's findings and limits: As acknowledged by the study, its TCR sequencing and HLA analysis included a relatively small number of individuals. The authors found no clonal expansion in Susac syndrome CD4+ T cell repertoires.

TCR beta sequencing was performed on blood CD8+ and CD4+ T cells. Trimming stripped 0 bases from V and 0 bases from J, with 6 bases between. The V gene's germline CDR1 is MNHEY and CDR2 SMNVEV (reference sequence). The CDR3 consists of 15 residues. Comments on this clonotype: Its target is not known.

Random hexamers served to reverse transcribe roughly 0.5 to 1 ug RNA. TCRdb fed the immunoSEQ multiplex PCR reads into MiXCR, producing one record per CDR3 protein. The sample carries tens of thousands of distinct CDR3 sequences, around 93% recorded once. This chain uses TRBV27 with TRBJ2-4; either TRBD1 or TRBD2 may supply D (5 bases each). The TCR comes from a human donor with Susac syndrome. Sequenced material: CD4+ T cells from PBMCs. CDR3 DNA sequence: TGTGCCAGCAGTTTATCGGGGGTAGCCAAAAACATTCAGTACTTC. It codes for CASSLSGVAKNIQYF.